The T cell receptor (beta chain) described here comes from a study of OX40 agonist ivuxolimab in advanced cancers. Overall study context: Having had anti-PD-1, anti-PD-L1 or anti-CTLA-4 therapy before was allowed, and 40% to 45% had some. Partial responses were recorded for three patients, including one with hepatocellular carcinoma and two with cutaneous melanoma.

This clone was seen just once. The cohort excluded patients with autoimmune disease history or systemic immunosuppression. Blood sampling was done at baseline, cycle 4 day 1, and cycle 7 day 1. Profiling relied on immunoSEQ multiplex PCR, and the TCRdb table lists in-frame clones only, not all of them. Of about 84,000 clones detected, approximately 95% appear once; the ten largest clones hold approximately 10%. Germline assignment: CDR1 MDHEN and CDR2 SYDVKM. Trimming took 5 bases from V and 4 from J, leaving 15 bases between them. The CDR3 runs 15 residues. This rearrangement joins TRBV28 to TRBJ1-5; D is uncertain. The sample in question was CD4+ or CD8+ T cells sorted from blood, obtained in a trial of the OX40 agonist ivuxolimab. The sequence came from an adult with an advanced solid tumor such as melanoma, head and neck, liver or kidney cancer. CDR3 in DNA: TGTGCCAGCAGTCCCCGTTTAGTTGGGAATCAGCCCCAGCATTTT. It codes for CASSPRLVGNQPQHF.